Listed here are 10 T cell receptor beta chains from one sample, sequenced in a study of a mutant IDH1 vaccine in newly diagnosed glioma. Time point noted: baseline, week 1 (first vaccination visit). The treatment here: pre-vaccination baseline after standard-of-care therapy. Clones were read by immunoSEQ multiplex PCR, and TCRdb kept only the in-frame ones, dropping some. The table shows 20,000 to 25,000 clones, with about 85% occurring only once. Sequencing was performed on PBMCs, taken from a glioma patient treated with radiotherapy, temozolomide or both. These receptors all stem from a man in his forties with glioma.

The chain uses TRBV4-3 and TRBJ1-3; no definite D call. The germline V and J ends were trimmed by 0 bases and 4 bases, with 10 bases remaining between them. Germline assignment: CDR1 LGHNA and CDR2 YSLEER. This CDR3 contains 15 residues. The CDR3 here is CASSQDRGPGNTIYF. The CDR3 nucleotides are TGCGCCAGCAGCCAAGATCGAGGCCCCGGAAACACCATATATTTT.

The rearrangement links TRBV5-5 to TRBJ2-7; 9 nucleotides align to TRBD1. Germline lookup yields CDR1 SGHKS and CDR2 YYEKEE (reference sequence). The CDR3 has 15 residues. Germline trimming cut 0 bases from V and 6 bases from J; bases unmatched to any gene: 7. The CDR3 reads CASSLAGGTGLEQYF. The DNA of the CDR3 is TGTGCCAGCAGCTTGGCTGGTGGGACAGGGCTCGAGCAGTACTTC.

The gene calls are TRBV6-5 and TRBJ2-5; 10 positions agree with TRBD1. Unmatched junction bases numbered 9, after V lost 4 bases and J lost 7 bases. The CDR3 has 15 amino acids. Germline V gene lookup returns CDR1 MNHEY and CDR2 SVGAGI. The CDR3 nucleotides read TGTGCCAGCAGTTCGGACAGGGGGGACTTCGGGACCCAGTACTTC. This translates into CASSSDRGDFGTQYF.

The genes are TRBV4-3 and TRBJ1-5; D gene ambiguous. Between the trimmed V and J ends, which lost 1 base and 4 bases, there was a span of 8 bases. Germline CDR1 and CDR2: LGHNA and YSLEER. This CDR3 is built from 14 residues. CDR3 sequence: CASSQGLINQPQHF. The CDR3 nucleotides read TGCGCCAGCAGCCAAGGTCTTATAAATCAGCCCCAGCATTTT.

This chain connects TRBV5-5 to TRBJ2-3; 8 bases map to TRBD2. The germline V gene has CDR1 SGHKS and CDR2 YYEKEE (reference sequence). The CDR3 has 19 residues. After removal of 7 bases from V and 3 bases from J, the junction contained 22 bases not matched to a gene. DNA of the CDR3: TGTGCCAGCCTCTTCGGGGCGGGGGGCCAAACGAAGGTTACAGATACGCAGTATTTT. Protein product: CASLFGAGGQTKVTDTQYF.

The DNA of the CDR3 is TGTGCCAGCAGCTTGCAAACAGGGCATGGCTACACCTTC. Protein sequence: CASSLQTGHGYTF. The gene calls are TRBV5-6 and TRBJ1-2, with D possibly TRBD1 on 6 matching bases. CDR3 length equals 13 residues. V lost 1 base and J lost 6, with 10 bases in between. Per the germline V gene, CDR1 is SGHDT and CDR2 is YYEEEE.

The rearrangement joins TRBV10-3 to TRBJ2-5, with D unresolved. Trimming removed 6 bases from V and 5 bases from J, with 16 bases in between. This CDR3 contains 14 residues. The V gene's germline CDR1 is ENHRY and CDR2 SYGVKD. CDR3 in amino acids: CAIRDLETSETQYF. The DNA of the CDR3 is TGTGCCATCAGAGATTTGGAGACCTCGGAGACCCAGTACTTC.

The chain uses TRBV5-1 and TRBJ2-1; 8 bases align to TRBD1. J gave up 4 bases and V 0 bases, and 6 bases lay outside the gene matches. The CDR3 totals 16 residues. Germline CDR1 is SGHRS and CDR2 is YFSETQ. CDR3 loop: CASSLGTGLRYNEQFF. CDR3 nucleotide sequence: TGCGCCAGCAGCTTGGGGACAGGGCTCCGTTACAATGAGCAGTTCTTC.

J is TRBJ2-2 and V is TRBV7-9; maybe TRBD2 (5 bases). The CDR3 spans 15 residues. V dropped 4 bases and J dropped 10 bases, with 19 bases sitting between them. CDR1 is SEHNR and CDR2 is FQNEAQ in the germline V gene (reference sequence). The CDR3 coding sequence is TGTGCCAGCAGCTCCGGGATCGCTCGACTGGAGGAGCTGTTTTTT. Residues: CASSSGIARLEELFF.

Only one count was recorded for this clone. This chain uses TRBV27 with TRBJ2-5; no definite D call. The CDR3 extends over 13 amino acids. Trimming took off 1 base at V and 1 base at J, with 4 bases between the two ends. Germline V gene lookup returns CDR1 MNHEY and CDR2 SMNVEV (reference sequence). The CDR3 spells CASSLLGQETQYF. The CDR3 DNA reads TGTGCCAGCAGTTTATTGGGCCAAGAGACCCAGTACTTC.